The rows below give T cell receptor beta chains drawn from one sample of a study of CD8+ T cells in alopecia areata. TCRdb's table, derived via immunoSEQ multiplex PCR, lists solely in-frame clones and lacks some. The sample has about 210,000 clones, under 60% seen once. The material was CD4+ T cells sorted from blood, obtained at week 4, from a patient treated with tofacitinib. These receptors came from a human donor with alopecia areata. The CDR3 runs from the conserved cysteine through the conserved F or W. A D gene is named only where the DNA matches it firmly. Size is omitted from some rows. Given values are once, few, many or a class for expanded clones.

D gene	V gene	J gene	clone size	CDR3 length	CDR3 protein	CDR3 DNA
.	TRBV11-2	TRBJ2-1	.	11	CASSSGHEQFF	TGTGCCAGCAGCTCAGGTCATGAGCAGTTCTTC
.	TRBV7-8	TRBJ1-5	.	17	CASSLAAGGRANQPQHF	TGTGCCAGCAGCTTAGCCGCCGGGGGCAGAGCAAATCAGCCCCAGCATTTT
.	TRBV29-1	TRBJ2-3	.	10	CSVESDTQYF	TGCAGCGTTGAGTCAGATACGCAGTATTTT
TRBD1	TRBV29-1	TRBJ1-1	.	12	CSVTQGKTEAFF	TGCAGCGTGACACAGGGGAAGACTGAAGCTTTCTTT
.	TRBV2	TRBJ1-5	.	14	CASSLQTSNQPQHF	TGTGCCAGCAGTCTACAAACTAGCAATCAGCCCCAGCATTTT
.	TRBV4-3	TRBJ1-6	few	13	CASSQDMNSPLHF	TGCGCCAGCAGCCAAGATATGAATTCACCCCTCCACTTT
.	TRBV23-1	TRBJ1-1	.	16	CASSQSARQLNTEAFF	TGCGCCAGCAGTCAATCGGCACGACAGCTGAACACTGAAGCTTTCTTT
.	TRBV27	TRBJ2-1	.	11	CASWRYNEQFF	TGTGCCAGCTGGCGGTACAATGAGCAGTTCTTC
.	TRBV7-3	TRBJ2-1	.	13	CASSPQSVGEQFF	TGTGCCAGCAGCCCCCAGAGCGTCGGGGAGCAGTTCTTC
.	TRBV6-5	TRBJ2-7	.	15	CASSYSGQGKNEQYF	TGTGCCAGCAGTTACTCGGGTCAGGGTAAAAACGAGCAGTACTTC
TRBD2	TRBV29-1	TRBJ2-1	few	14	CSVVASGGRSEQFF	TGCAGCGTTGTCGCTAGCGGGGGGAGGAGTGAGCAGTTCTTC
.	TRBV7-9	TRBJ2-5	.	14	CASSLFQGGETQYF	TGTGCCAGCAGCTTATTTCAGGGGGGAGAGACCCAGTACTTC
.	TRBV12-5	TRBJ1-1	few	11	CASGLGVEAFF	TGTGCTAGTGGTTTAGGAGTTGAAGCTTTCTTT
.	TRBV30	TRBJ1-6	.	14	CAWSGDSYNSPLHF	TGTGCCTGGAGTGGGGACTCCTATAATTCACCCCTCCACTTT
.	TRBV29-1	TRBJ1-1	.	13	CSVDPTGLSEAFF	TGCAGCGTTGACCCTACAGGGTTGAGTGAAGCTTTCTTT
.	TRBV7-2	TRBJ2-1	few	15	CASSSTPASGNEQFF	TGTGCCAGCAGCTCTACACCGGCGTCGGGAAATGAGCAGTTCTTC
.	TRBV7-7	TRBJ2-5	.	15	CASSLVPSYQETQYF	TGTGCCAGCAGCTTAGTGCCCAGCTACCAAGAGACCCAGTACTTC
TRBD2	TRBV5-1	TRBJ2-3	.	15	CASSEGTSITDTQYF	TGCGCCAGCAGCGAAGGGACTAGTATCACAGATACGCAGTATTTT
TRBD1	TRBV9	TRBJ2-4	.	14	CASSSRTGGNIQYF	TGTGCCAGCAGCTCTCGGACAGGAGGAAACATTCAGTACTTC
TRBD1	TRBV9	TRBJ1-6	.	14	CASSARQGDSPLHF	TGTGCCAGCAGCGCCAGACAGGGCGATTCACCCCTCCACTTT
.	TRBV29-1	TRBJ1-1	.	10	CSVLATEAFF	TGCAGCGTACTAGCCACTGAAGCTTTCTTT
.	TRBV20-1	TRBJ2-5	.	11	CSARDLETQYF	TGCAGTGCTAGGGACCTAGAGACCCAGTACTTC
.	TRBV6-5	TRBJ1-5	.	13	CASSPQSNQPQHF	TGTGCCAGCAGCCCCCAGAGCAATCAGCCCCAGCATTTT
.	TRBV5-3	TRBJ1-5	.	14	CARSYPLCGPRLHF	TGTGCCAGAAGCTACCCCCTGTGCGGGCCCCGTTTGCATTTT
.	TRBV29-1	TRBJ1-2	.	12	CSVVGFAYGYTF	TGCAGCGTGGTGGGATTTGCCTATGGCTACACCTTC
TRBD1	TRBV15	TRBJ1-6	.	14	CATSGTGTNSPLHF	TGTGCCACCAGCGGGACAGGGACGAATTCACCCCTCCACTTT
.	TRBV11-2	TRBJ2-3	.	14	CASSSRFSTDTQYF	TGTGCCAGCAGCTCCCGTTTCAGCACAGATACGCAGTATTTT
.	TRBV20-1	TRBJ2-1	few	9	CSAPQGQFF	TGCAGTGCTCCCCAGGGGCAGTTCTTC
TRBD1	TRBV27	TRBJ1-2	.	13	CASSFGQGYGYTF	TGTGCCAGCAGTTTCGGACAGGGGTATGGCTACACCTTC
TRBD2	TRBV15	TRBJ2-7	.	15	CATSRETSGAYEQYF	TGTGCCACCAGCAGAGAGACTAGCGGGGCATACGAGCAGTACTTC
.	TRBV7-2	TRBJ2-5	.	14	CASSQLDSQETQYF	TGTGCCAGCAGCCAACTCGACAGTCAAGAGACCCAGTACTTC
.	TRBV6-1	TRBJ2-1	.	15	CASNPTGTVGNEQFF	TGTGCCAGCAACCCAACAGGCACCGTTGGAAATGAGCAGTTCTTC
TRBD1	TRBV2	TRBJ2-4	few	15	CASSRTGVTKNIQYF	TGTGCCAGCTCAAGAACAGGGGTAACCAAAAACATTCAGTACTTC
.	TRBV29-1	TRBJ2-7	.	13	CSVAPAGIGEQYF	TGCAGCGTCGCACCGGCAGGGATCGGCGAGCAGTACTTC
.	TRBV4-3	TRBJ2-3	.	15	CASSQVARGTDTQYF	TGCGCCAGCAGCCAAGTGGCCAGGGGCACAGATACGCAGTATTTT
.	TRBV29-1	TRBJ2-3	few	14	CSVEVWGGTDTQYF	TGCAGCGTTGAGGTCTGGGGGGGCACAGATACGCAGTATTTT
.	TRBV30	TRBJ2-7	once	13	CAFTYAGTYEQYF	TGTGCCTTTACGTACGCTGGGACCTACGAGCAGTACTTC
.	TRBV5-1	TRBJ2-2	.	12	CASSLDGGELFF	TGCGCCAGCAGCCTGGATGGAGGGGAGCTGTTTTTT
.	TRBV14	TRBJ2-1	.	13	CASSQVRGAEQFF	TGTGCCAGCAGCCAAGTAAGGGGGGCCGAGCAGTTCTTC
.	TRBV10-3	TRBJ2-7	.	12	CAISGQTYEQYF	TGTGCCATCTCCGGACAGACCTACGAGCAGTACTTC
.	TRBV7-2	TRBJ1-4	few	14	CASSFDATNEKLFF	TGTGCCAGCAGTTTCGACGCAACTAATGAAAAACTGTTTTTT
.	TRBV30	TRBJ1-1	.	14	CAWSWGRMNTEAFF	TGTGCCTGGAGTTGGGGGAGAATGAACACTGAAGCTTTCTTT
TRBD2	TRBV7-2	TRBJ2-3	.	15	CASSSRTSGADTQYF	TGTGCCAGCAGCTCGCGGACTAGCGGGGCAGATACGCAGTATTTT
TRBD1	TRBV10-3	TRBJ2-5	.	14	CAINGQGRQETQYF	TGTGCCATCAATGGACAGGGTCGCCAAGAGACCCAGTACTTC
.	TRBV4-3	TRBJ2-3	.	16	CASSQDGPGSTDTQYF	TGCGCCAGCAGCCAAGATGGACCGGGCAGCACAGATACGCAGTATTTT
.	TRBV5-1	TRBJ2-3	few	15	CASSLRGVRTDTQYF	TGCGCCAGCAGCTTGAGAGGGGTTCGCACAGATACGCAGTATTTT
TRBD2	TRBV11-3	TRBJ2-7	.	13	CASSSGGLYEQYF	TGTGCCAGTAGTAGCGGGGGACTCTACGAGCAGTACTTC
.	TRBV10-2	TRBJ2-1	.	14	CASSEAVSYNEQFF	TGCGCCAGCAGTGAGGCAGTCTCCTACAATGAGCAGTTCTTC
.	TRBV25-1	TRBJ1-1	.	11	CASSLNTEAFF	TGTGCCAGCAGTCTGAACACTGAAGCTTTCTTT
.	TRBV29-1	TRBJ2-4	.	15	CSVVPGRLAKNIQYF	TGCAGCGTTGTCCCGGGACGTCTAGCCAAAAACATTCAGTACTTC